The 31 T cell receptor beta chains reported below all come from one sample, sequenced in a study of blood T cell repertoires in COVID-19. Some clones are missing from TCRdb's copy, which holds only in-frame ones; the method was immunoSEQ multiplex PCR. This table has approximately 65,000 clones, around 90% appearing once. The sequenced sample was peripheral blood. The receptors were sampled from a man in his fifties with COVID-19, enrolled during active disease.

This sequence joins TRBV3-1 (or the pseudogene TRBV3-2) and TRBJ2-7, with D possibly matching TRBD2 (5 bases). In germline, CDR1 is LGHDT, CDR2 YNNKEL (reference sequence). Trimming cost V 0 bases and J 3 bases, with 9 bases left between them. This CDR3 spans 14 amino acids. The CDR3 region is CASSQDIEGYEQYF. In DNA, the CDR3 is TGTGCCAGCAGCCAAGATATAGAGGGCTACGAGCAGTACTTC.

V usage is TRBV10-2 and J usage is TRBJ2-3, with D perhaps TRBD1 (6 bases). The germline V and J ends were trimmed by 5 bases and 2 bases, with 11 bases remaining between them. CDR1 and CDR2 from the germline V gene are WSHSY and SAAADI. This CDR3 has 14 residues. Here the CDR3 DNA reads TGCGCCAGCAGTCGTAGGGACAACACAGATACGCAGTATTTT. Translation: CASSRRDNTDTQYF.

Here the CDR3 reads CASSTYRQGQDTGELFF. The DNA for the CDR3 is TGTGCCAGTAGTACCTATAGACAGGGGCAAGACACCGGGGAGCTGTTTTTT. The chain joins TRBV19 to TRBJ2-2, with TRBD1 matching over 8 bases. Looked up from germline, CDR1 is LNHDA and CDR2 is SQIVND (reference sequence). V lost 4 bases to trimming and J lost 3 bases; unmatched junction nucleotides: 10. This CDR3 is built from 17 residues.

This sequence joins TRBV4-3 and TRBJ1-1, with 7 bases identical to TRBD1. V shed 1 base, J shed 3 bases, and the junction held 8 bases outside the gene matches. This CDR3 is built from 16 residues. CDR1 is LGHNA and CDR2 is YSLEER in the germline V gene. In DNA form, the CDR3 reads TGCGCCAGCAGCCAAGCCTCGACAGGGACGCACACTGAAGCTTTCTTT. Translation: CASSQASTGTHTEAFF.

This clone was picked up one time. The chain carries TRBV5-4 and TRBJ2-3; 8 positions agree with TRBD2. CDR3 length: 15 residues. Germline trimming cut 4 bases from V and 2 bases from J; bases unmatched to any gene: 6. The V gene's germline CDR1 is SGHNT and CDR2 YYREEE (reference sequence). The DNA of the CDR3 is TGTGCCAGCAGCGGTCCCGGGGGGGACACAGATACGCAGTATTTT. It codes for CASSGPGGDTDTQYF.

The V and J genes are TRBV6-5 and TRBJ1-2, with D uncertain. Germline values: CDR1 MNHEY, CDR2 SVGAGI. The CDR3 sequence is 14 residues long. The V gene lost 6 bases and the J gene lost 0 bases, with 11 bases spanning the gap. CDR3 bases: TGTGCCAGCAGCGGACGGGGTGCTAACTATGGCTACACCTTC. This translates into CASSGRGANYGYTF.

The chain recombines TRBV27 with TRBJ2-2; TRBD2 matches at 9 bases. The CDR3 runs to 17 residues. Per the germline V gene, CDR1 is MNHEY and CDR2 is SMNVEV (reference sequence). V shed 5 bases and J 4 bases; nucleotides not matched to a gene: 11. This CDR3 is CASSPRGLAVSTGELFF. CDR3 DNA sequence: TGTGCCAGCAGTCCCCGGGGACTAGCCGTGAGCACCGGGGAGCTGTTTTTT.

The rearrangement joins TRBV11-1 to TRBJ1-2; D might be TRBD1 (5 bases). Looked up from germline, CDR1 is SGHAT and CDR2 is FQDESV (reference sequence). The CDR3 consists of 13 residues. Trimming removed 5 bases from V and 7 bases from J, with 14 bases in between. The CDR3 reads CASSKGPQGGYTF. The DNA for the CDR3 is TGTGCCAGCAGCAAAGGGCCCCAGGGTGGCTACACCTTC. Full variable domain (remainder filled in from reference TRBV11-1 and TRBJ1-2): EAEVAQSPRYKITEKSQAVAFWCDPISGHATLYWYRQILGQGPELLVQFQDESVVDDSQLPKDRFSAERLKGVDSTLKIQPAELGDSAMYLCASSKGPQGGYTFGSGTRLTVV.

This chain joins TRBV5-4 and TRBJ2-2; TRBD1 aligns across 9 bases. The germline gives CDR1 SGHNT, CDR2 YYREEE (reference sequence). The CDR3 runs 15 residues. V trimming: 3 bases; J trimming: 6 bases; junction bases outside the gene matches: 6. The CDR3 sequence is CASSWEQGAAGELFF. The DNA for the CDR3 is TGTGCCAGCAGCTGGGAACAGGGGGCAGCCGGGGAGCTGTTTTTT.

The rearrangement links TRBV9 to TRBJ2-1; no clear D. V dropped 0 bases and J dropped 3 bases, with 10 bases sitting between them. The CDR3 totals 15 residues. Germline lookup yields CDR1 SGDLS and CDR2 YYNGEE. CDR3 DNA: TGTGCCAGCAGCGTAGCGGCGGCAAACTACAATGAGCAGTTCTTC. Translated: CASSVAAANYNEQFF. The full variable domain, its missing parts supplied by reference TRBV9 and TRBJ2-1, is DSGVTQTPKHLITATGQRVTLRCSPRSGDLSVYWYQQSLDQGLQFLIQYYNGEERAKGNILERFSAQQFPDLHSELNLSSLELGDSALYFCASSVAAANYNEQFFGPGTRLTVL.

The chain joins TRBV24-1 to TRBJ2-5; D ambiguous. The V end lost 0 bases, the J end lost 2 bases, and 6 bases lay between the germline ends. Germline assignment: CDR1 KGHDR and CDR2 SFDVKD. The CDR3 sequence is 14 residues long. Written as DNA, the CDR3 is TGTGCCACCAGTGATTTGTGGCAGCAAGAGACCCAGTACTTC. The encoded protein is CATSDLWQQETQYF.

The J gene is TRBJ2-7, the V gene TRBV6-2 or TRBV6-3, with D tentatively TRBD1 (6 bases). Germline CDR1 is MNHEY and CDR2 is SVGEGT. Trimming pared 5 bases from V and 1 base from J, leaving 9 bases between. The CDR3 consists of 13 residues. In DNA, the CDR3 is TGTGCCAGCAGTAAGGGACATTCCTACGAGCAGTACTTC. Encoded protein: CASSKGHSYEQYF.

The chain combines TRBV5-1 with TRBJ2-2, with D possibly matching TRBD1 (5 bases). CDR3 length equals 14 residues. Germline-derived CDR1 and CDR2 are SGHRS and YFSETQ. Trimming stripped 0 bases from V and 7 bases from J, with 10 bases between. The CDR3, as DNA: TGCGCCAGCAGCTTGGTTTCAGGGCTCGGGGAGCTGTTTTTT. Translating it yields CASSLVSGLGELFF.

The gene calls are TRBV30 and TRBJ2-5, with 8 bases matching TRBD1. The trim removed 5 bases at V and 4 bases at J, leaving 6 bases unmatched. The germline V gene encodes CDR1 GTSNPN and CDR2 SVGIG (reference sequence). The CDR3 covers 13 residues. The DNA for the CDR3 is TGTGCCTGGGGGGGGACAGGCCCAGAGACCCAGTACTTC. Its protein is CAWGGTGPETQYF.

The rearrangement joins TRBV29-1 to TRBJ1-4; 7 bases map to TRBD1. CDR1 and CDR2 from the germline V gene are SQVTM and ANQGSEA. With 4 bases clipped from V and 8 bases from J, the junction kept 10 bases outside the gene matches. The CDR3 runs to 14 residues. The CDR3 bases are TGCAGCGTTGTTGCAGGGGGGAGAGGGGAAAAACTGTTTTTT. Residues: CSVVAGGRGEKLFF.

The chain couples TRBV14 to TRBJ2-3; weak D call: TRBD2 (6 bases). Trimming removed 1 base at V and 6 bases at J, with 14 bases between. From germline, CDR1 is SGHDN and CDR2 FVKESK. CDR3 size: 15 residues. In DNA, the CDR3 is TGTGCCAGCAGCCAAGCCGGGAGTAGGTGGGATACGCAGTATTTT. This codes for CASSQAGSRWDTQYF.

The chain uses TRBV7-9 and TRBJ2-7, with 9 bases lining up with TRBD1. CDR1 and CDR2 (germline): SEHNR, FQNEAQ (reference sequence). This CDR3 is 15 amino acids long. The ends lost 6 bases at V and 0 bases at J; junction bases unmatched: 6. CDR3 in amino acids: CASSIVGQGSYEQYF. Written as DNA, the CDR3 is TGTGCCAGCAGTATAGTGGGACAGGGCTCCTACGAGCAGTACTTC.

The chain is built from TRBV3-1 (or the pseudogene TRBV3-2) and TRBJ2-5, with TRBD1 as a possible D gene (5 bases). V lost 2 bases, J lost 4 bases, and 23 bases lay in between. This CDR3 has 18 amino acids. The germline gives CDR1 LGHDT, CDR2 YNNKEL (reference sequence). The CDR3 DNA follows: TGTGCCAGCAGCCAATGGGATCCGGTTCGCAGGGCCCCAGAGACCCAGTACTTC. Translating gives CASSQWDPVRRAPETQYF.

The rearrangement joins TRBV28 to TRBJ2-5; TRBD1 agrees at 7 bases. Germline loops: CDR1 MDHEN, CDR2 SYDVKM. V trimming: 2 bases; J trimming: 5 bases; junction bases outside the gene matches: 11. The CDR3 runs 16 residues. CDR3 region: CASSLGSQGDRETQYF. DNA for the CDR3: TGTGCCAGCAGTTTAGGCAGTCAGGGGGACCGGGAGACCCAGTACTTC.

CDR3 residues: CASSQDIQGNNSPLHF. The CDR3, as DNA: TGTGCCAGCAGCCAAGATATTCAGGGCAATAATTCACCCCTCCACTTT. V is TRBV3-1 (or the pseudogene TRBV3-2) and J is TRBJ1-6, with D perhaps TRBD1 (5 bases). The length of the CDR3 is 16 residues. The ends were cut back, 0 bases at V and 5 bases at J, with 11 bases in the middle. From germline, CDR1 is LGHDT and CDR2 YNNKEL (reference sequence).

This sequence joins TRBV3-1 (or the pseudogene TRBV3-2) and TRBJ1-2, with D possibly matching TRBD1 (6 bases). CDR3 size: 15 residues. CDR1 is LGHDT and CDR2 is YNNKEL in the germline V gene (reference sequence). V lost 2 bases and J 4 bases, leaving 14 bases between the germline ends. The CDR3 protein is CASSQRGGVSYGYTF. The CDR3 region has the DNA TGTGCCAGCAGCCAAAGGGGGGGCGTGAGCTATGGCTACACCTTC.

CDR3: CSASHRAYEQYF. The CDR3, as DNA: TGCAGTGCTAGTCACAGGGCCTACGAGCAGTACTTC. This sequence joins TRBV20-1 and TRBJ2-7; tentative D call: TRBD1 (6 bases). The V and J ends lost 3 bases and 2 bases respectively, with 8 bases between them. The CDR3 length is 12 residues. Germline CDR1 is DFQATT and CDR2 is SNEGSKA (reference sequence).

This clone was recorded once. The chain combines TRBV18 with TRBJ2-7, with 8 bases fitting TRBD2. CDR1 and CDR2 (germline): KGHSH, LQKENI. CDR3 length: 16 amino acids. V lost 3 bases, J lost 1 base, and 8 bases stayed unmatched. The CDR3 protein is CASSPIPGLVSYEQYF. DNA for the CDR3: TGTGCCAGCTCACCCATCCCGGGACTAGTATCCTACGAGCAGTACTTC.

This chain joins TRBV2 and TRBJ2-3; TRBD2 might be the D (5 bases). V was shortened by 6 bases and J by 1 base, with 14 bases between the two germline ends. The CDR3 covers 15 residues. Germline CDR1 reads SNHLY; CDR2 reads FYNNEI. The CDR3 sequence is CASSAGVAGTDTQYF. The CDR3 bases are TGTGCCAGCAGCGCCGGGGTTGCCGGCACAGATACGCAGTATTTT.

The V gene is TRBV19, the J gene TRBJ1-4; TRBD1 matches at 12 bases. J lost 7 bases, V lost 6 bases, and 12 bases had no gene match. This CDR3 comprises 17 residues. Germline loops: CDR1 LNHDA, CDR2 SQIVND (reference sequence). The CDR3 DNA is TGTGCCAGTAGCCGAAGGGGACAGGGGGCCGGCGGTGAAAAACTGTTTTTT. Protein sequence: CASSRRGQGAGGEKLFF. Full variable domain (rest looked up from reference TRBV19 and TRBJ1-4): DGGITQSPKYLFRKEGQNVTLSCEQNLNHDAMYWYRQDPGQGLRLIYYSQIVNDFQKGDIAEGYSVSREKKESFPLTVTSAQKNPTAFYLCASSRRGQGAGGEKLFFGSGTQLSVL.

V gene TRBV5-1 combines with J gene TRBJ2-1; D unclear. From germline, CDR1 is SGHRS and CDR2 YFSETQ. With 0 bases removed from V and 2 bases from J, the gap between germline ends came to 15 bases. There are 17 residues in the CDR3. The CDR3 DNA sequence: TGCGCCAGCAGCTTGGGCGGCACATCTCGAGCCTACAATGAGCAGTTCTTC. Its protein product is CASSLGGTSRAYNEQFF.

This chain uses TRBV3-1 (or the pseudogene TRBV3-2) with TRBJ2-3; D is unresolved. There are 12 residues in the CDR3. V lost 5 bases and J 4 bases, leaving 7 bases between the germline ends. Germline V gives CDR1 LGHDT, CDR2 YNNKEL (reference sequence). The CDR3 sequence: CASSYRADTQYF. The CDR3 bases are TGTGCCAGCAGCTACCGGGCAGATACGCAGTATTTT.

Concerning this clone itself: The junction and the germline gene differ at one end; a read error may be behind it. This rearrangement joins TRBV7-7 to TRBJ2-7, with TRBD2 identical over 7 bases. Germline CDR1 SSHAT, CDR2 FNYEAQ (reference sequence). CDR3 size: 15 residues. The CDR3 DNA reads as TGTGCTAGCAGCCCTGGGGGAGGGTGGGCCTACGAGCAGTACTTC. Its protein is CASSPGGGWAYEQYF.

The chain couples TRBV9 to TRBJ1-6, with TRBD1 identical over 11 bases. Trimming at V came to 5 bases and at J to 7 bases, leaving 5 bases not matched to a gene. The germline V gene encodes CDR1 SGDLS and CDR2 YYNGEE. This CDR3 region has 15 residues. The chain's CDR3 is CASSYRTGGNSPLHF. For the CDR3, the DNA is TGTGCCAGCAGTTATCGGACAGGGGGCAATTCACCCCTCCACTTT.

The chain has TRBV7-2 and TRBJ1-5, with 9 bases that match TRBD1. The V gene's germline CDR1 is SGHTA and CDR2 FQGNSA. This CDR3 spans 15 amino acids. With 1 base clipped from V and 7 bases from J, the junction kept 5 bases outside the gene matches. CDR3 region: CASSLETGGWQPQHF. CDR3 sequence (DNA): TGTGCCAGCAGCTTAGAAACAGGGGGCTGGCAGCCCCAGCATTTT.

The V and J genes are TRBV5-1 and TRBJ2-5; the match to TRBD1 covers 7 bases. Trimming at V came to 0 bases and at J to 3 bases, leaving 8 bases not matched to a gene. Germline V gene lookup returns CDR1 SGHRS and CDR2 YFSETQ. This CDR3 has 16 residues. CDR3 DNA: TGCGCCAGCAGCTTGGTCGGTACCGACAGGGAAGAGACCCAGTACTTC. This codes for CASSLVGTDREETQYF.